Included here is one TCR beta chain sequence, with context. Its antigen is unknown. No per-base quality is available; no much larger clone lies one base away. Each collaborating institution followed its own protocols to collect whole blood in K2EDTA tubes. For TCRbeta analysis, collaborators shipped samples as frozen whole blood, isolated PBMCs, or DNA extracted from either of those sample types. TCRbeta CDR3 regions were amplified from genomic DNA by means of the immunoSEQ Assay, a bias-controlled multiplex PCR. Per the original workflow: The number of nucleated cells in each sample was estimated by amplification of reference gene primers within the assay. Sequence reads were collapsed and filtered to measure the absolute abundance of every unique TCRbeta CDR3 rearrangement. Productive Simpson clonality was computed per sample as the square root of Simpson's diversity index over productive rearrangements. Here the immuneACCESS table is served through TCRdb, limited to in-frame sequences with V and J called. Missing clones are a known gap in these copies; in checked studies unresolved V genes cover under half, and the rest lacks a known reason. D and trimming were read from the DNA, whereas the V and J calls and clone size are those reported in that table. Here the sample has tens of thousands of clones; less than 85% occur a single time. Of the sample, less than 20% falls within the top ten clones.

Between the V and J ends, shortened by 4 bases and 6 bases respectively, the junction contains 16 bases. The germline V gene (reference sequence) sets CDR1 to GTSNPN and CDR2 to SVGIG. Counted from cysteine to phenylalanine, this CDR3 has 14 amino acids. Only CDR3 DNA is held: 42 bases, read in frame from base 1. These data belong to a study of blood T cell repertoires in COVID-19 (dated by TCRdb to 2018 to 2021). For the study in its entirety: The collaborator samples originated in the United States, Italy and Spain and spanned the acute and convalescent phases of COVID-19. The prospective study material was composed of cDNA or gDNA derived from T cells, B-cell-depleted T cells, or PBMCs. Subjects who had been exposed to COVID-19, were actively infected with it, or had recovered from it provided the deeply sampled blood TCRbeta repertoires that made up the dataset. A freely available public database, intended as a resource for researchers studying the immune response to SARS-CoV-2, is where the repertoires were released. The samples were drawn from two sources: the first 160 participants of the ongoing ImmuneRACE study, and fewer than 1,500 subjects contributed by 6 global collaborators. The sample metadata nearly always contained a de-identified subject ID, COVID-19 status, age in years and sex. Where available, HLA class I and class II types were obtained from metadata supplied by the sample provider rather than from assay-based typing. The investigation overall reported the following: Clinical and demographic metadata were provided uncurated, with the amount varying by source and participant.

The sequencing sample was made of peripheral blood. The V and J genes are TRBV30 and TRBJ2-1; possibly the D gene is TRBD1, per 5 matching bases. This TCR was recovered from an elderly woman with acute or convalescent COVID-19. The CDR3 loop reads CAWTQGVLGNEQFF. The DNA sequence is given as TGTGCCTGGACTCAAGGGGTTTTAGGCAATGAGCAGTTCTTC.